Listed here are 11 T cell receptor beta chains from one sample, sequenced in a study of T-cell memory formation after mild COVID-19. TCRdb re-derived calls from the 5' RACE reads in MiXCR, one entry per CDR3 protein. The sample records 300,000 to 350,000 distinct CDR3 sequences, 19% being singletons. What was sequenced was PBMCs or a T cell subset sorted from them (not recorded which). The receptors were sampled from a man aged 18 to 35 who had mild COVID-19 (a few samples of this study predate the infection). Cell type and time point are not known.

The chain joins TRBV7-2 to TRBJ2-5; TRBD2 matches at 8 bases. Germline loops: CDR1 SGHTA, CDR2 FQGNSA. V gave up 2 bases and J gave up 4 bases; unmatched junction bases: 12. CDR3 size: 17 residues. The CDR3 DNA reads as TGTGCCAGCAGCTTAAGGGTTCCCACGGGGGGGCGAGAGACCCAGTACTTC. Encoded protein: CASSLRVPTGGRETQYF.

The rearrangement joins TRBV6-6 to TRBJ2-7; TRBD2 matches at 8 bases. V was clipped by 5 bases and J by 4 bases; unmatched bases: 13. The CDR3 is made up of 16 amino acids. Germline V gene data show CDR1 as MNHNY and CDR2 as SVGAGI (reference sequence). The CDR3 coding sequence is TGTGCCAGCAGTCCGATAAGAGCGGGGGAGTTTTACGAGCAGTACTTC. It yields the protein CASSPIRAGEFYEQYF.

V gene TRBV27 combines with J gene TRBJ2-1, with D uncertain. CDR3 length: 12 residues. V shed 5 bases and J shed 8 bases, with 10 bases lying between them. Germline CDR1 is MNHEY and CDR2 is SMNVEV (reference sequence). The CDR3: CASSPYGHEQFF. CDR3 DNA: TGTGCCAGCAGTCCCTACGGCCATGAGCAGTTCTTC.

This chain joins TRBV6-2 or TRBV6-3 and TRBJ2-3; maybe TRBD2 (7 bases). There are 16 residues in the CDR3. V was cut by 0 bases and J by 4 bases, with 14 bases left in between. Germline CDR1 MNHEY, CDR2 SVGEGT. The CDR3 loop reads CASSYSGGGASDTQYF. In nucleotides, the CDR3 is TGTGCCAGCAGTTACTCGGGCGGGGGCGCCTCAGATACGCAGTATTTT.

There are a few counts of this clonotype. The V and J genes are TRBV5-5 and TRBJ1-1; D is undetermined. The CDR3 extends over 13 amino acids. V lost 4 bases and J lost 1, with 8 bases in between. CDR1 and CDR2 (germline): SGHKS, YYEKEE (reference sequence). DNA for the CDR3: TGTGCCAGCAGCGAGGACGAGAACACTGAAGCTTTCTTT. Encoded protein: CASSEDENTEAFF.

The J gene is TRBJ2-2, the V gene TRBV11-3, with 7 positions matching TRBD1. Looked up from germline, CDR1 is SGHNT and CDR2 is YENEEA. CDR3 length equals 14 residues. V lost 7 bases to trimming and J lost 5 bases; unmatched junction nucleotides: 7. The CDR3 loop reads CASTTGAETGELFF. Here the CDR3 DNA reads TGTGCCAGCACTACAGGGGCGGAAACCGGGGAGCTGTTTTTT. Variable domain in full (rest from reference TRBV11-3 and TRBJ2-2): EAGVVQSPRYKIIEKKQPVAFWCNPISGHNTLYWYLQNLGQGPELLIRYENEEAVDDSQLPKDRFSAERLKGVDSTLKIQPAELGDSAVYLCASTTGAETGELFFGEGSRLTVL.

The chain links TRBV6-1 to TRBJ2-7, with TRBD2 matching 7 bases. Germline V gene data show CDR1 as MNHNS and CDR2 as SASEGT. Trimming took 6 bases from V and 2 from J; bases not matched to a gene: 7. This CDR3 is built from 14 residues. CDR3 DNA sequence: TGTGCCAGCAGCCCCCGGGGACTACCCTACGAGCAGTACGTC. It encodes CASSPRGLPYEQYV.

The chain employs TRBV18 and TRBJ2-2; D is perhaps TRBD2 (6 bases). Deletions cut 6 bases from V and 6 bases from J, with 23 bases between. Germline V gene lookup returns CDR1 KGHSH and CDR2 LQKENI. This CDR3 spans 17 amino acids. CDR3 coding DNA: TGTGCCAGCTCGAGACAGCCGGGAGTTTATTTCTCCGGGGAGCTGTTTTTT. Its translation is CASSRQPGVYFSGELFF.

This clonotype occurred a few times. V is TRBV7-9 and J is TRBJ2-7; D possibly corresponds to TRBD1 (6 bases). V dropped 2 bases and J dropped 2 bases, with 10 bases sitting between them. The length of the CDR3 is 14 residues. CDR1 and CDR2 (germline): SEHNR, FQNEAQ (reference sequence). CDR3 region: CASSLTYRAYEQYF. CDR3 coding DNA: TGTGCCAGCAGCTTAACCTACAGGGCCTACGAGCAGTACTTC.

The chain has TRBV4-1 and TRBJ1-1; no clear D gene. The V and J ends lost 0 bases and 2 bases respectively, with 10 bases between them. The CDR3 has 15 amino acids. Per germline, CDR1 MGHRA and CDR2 YSYEKL. The CDR3 protein is CASSQDPVANTEAFF. For the CDR3, the DNA is TGCGCCAGCAGCCAAGATCCCGTAGCCAACACTGAAGCTTTCTTT.

The V call is TRBV4-3, the J call TRBJ1-6; tentatively, D is TRBD1 (5 bases). Trimming removed 6 bases from V and 5 bases from J, with 20 bases in between. The germline gives CDR1 LGHNA, CDR2 YSLEER. The CDR3 spans 17 residues. The CDR3 DNA reads TGCGCCAGCAGTTTGGACCTTGGGACGGGGAATAATTCACCCCTCCACTTT. Translation: CASSLDLGTGNNSPLHF.